This TCR beta chain emerged from a study of T cells in Graves' hyperthyroidism and ophthalmopathy. Study-level results: Ophthalmopathy, which appeared later, was predicted by the model a median about 6.8 months before onset. A model of 13 V-J pairs discriminated ophthalmopathy from stable hyperthyroidism.

CDR1 is KGHSH and CDR2 is LQKENI in the germline V gene. The V segment lost 1 base and the J segment 7 bases; nucleotides outside the gene matches: 7. There are 17 residues in the CDR3. For the diagnoses, clinical symptoms, serum thyroxine and TRAb, thyroid ultrasound and orbital computed tomography were used. PBMCs were collected from an approximately 10 ml volume of fresh peripheral blood. RNA transcripts yielded amplified TCR beta CDR3 regions. The study used the HTBI primer set for a first-round RT-PCR of the TCR CDR3. TCRdb re-called the multiplex PCR reads with MiXCR, one entry per CDR3 protein. The table records 140,000 or so distinct CDR3 sequences, roughly a fifth of them present only once. Many counts were recorded for this clonotype. Its antigen is as yet unknown.

The sequence derives from a woman aged 50 to 60 with Graves' hyperthyroidism that later progressed to Graves' ophthalmopathy. V and J are TRBV18 and TRBJ2-1; TRBD2 agrees at 13 bases. The sequenced sample consisted of blood. CDR3 coding DNA: TGTGCCAGCTCACCACGGGTAGGGACTAGCGGGAATAATGAGCAGTTCTTC. It codes for CASSPRVGTSGNNEQFF. Drawing the rest from reference TRBV18 and TRBJ2-1, the complete variable domain is NAGVMQNPRHLVRRRGQEARLRCSPMKGHSHVYWYRQLPEEGLKFMVYLQKENIIDESGMPKERFSAEFPKEGPSILRIQQVVRGDSAAYFCASSPRVGTSGNNEQFFGPGTRLTVL.